This T cell receptor beta chain was documented in a study of metastatic and nonmetastatic thyroid tumors. At least ten counts were recorded for this clone. Thyroid surgery was preceded by no treatment in any patient. With MiXCR, TCRdb called clones anew from the PCR reads. Of 30,000 to 45,000 clones in the sample, more than 25% were seen once. The CDR3 is made up of 14 amino acids. Germline CDR1 SGHRS, CDR2 YFSETQ. V lost 0 bases, J lost 0 bases, and 4 bases lay in between. The V and J genes are TRBV5-1 and TRBJ1-3, with no clear D. The sequencing input was blood. The TCR was taken from a male donor with papillary thyroid cancer or a benign thyroid nodule (not recorded which). Some clones in this sample may be carry-over from other donors' samples. For the CDR3, the DNA is TGCGCCAGCAGCTTGGGGGGCTCTGGAAACACCATATATTTT. Protein sequence: CASSLGGSGNTIYF.